This T cell receptor beta chain was identified during a study of T cell responses to AZD1222 COVID-19 vaccine. As regards this clone: Antigen: not known.

Study-level points and caveats: Dominant at 160-218 and 743-854, vaccine-associated CD4 TCRs also spanned spike. Spike-specific TCR depth and breadth grew after two AZD1222 doses. Clonal diversity was possibly underestimated, and the donors were mostly white British, with more females.

Produced via immunoSEQ multiplex PCR; TCRdb's table is partial and in-frame only. The sample lists about 110,000 clones, around 91% occurring once. The germline V gene has CDR1 LGHNA and CDR2 YNFKEQ. The CDR3 has 17 amino acids. The ends were cut back, 0 bases at V and 3 bases at J, with 14 bases in the middle. The source was peripheral blood, collected on day 0 of AZD1222 vaccination. The clonotype comes from an adult in good health. The rearrangement links TRBV4-2 to TRBJ2-2; D is perhaps TRBD2 (5 bases). CDR3 DNA: TGTGCCAGCAGCCAAGATCGGGGTCGGGGTGACACCGGGGAGCTGTTTTTT. This translates into CASSQDRGRGDTGELFF.